A single sample is the source of the 10 T cell receptor beta chains below, sequenced in a study of blood T cell repertoires in COVID-19. The table came from immunoSEQ multiplex PCR; TCRdb's copy has only in-frame clones and leaves some out. The profile shows roughly 180,000 clones, around 94% of them singletons. The sequenced sample was peripheral blood. These receptors were taken from a man aged 30-40 years with COVID-19, enrolled during active disease.

Only a few counts were recorded for this clone. The chain couples TRBV14 to TRBJ1-6; perhaps TRBD1 as D (5 bases). Germline values: CDR1 SGHDN, CDR2 FVKESK. V lost 3 bases to trimming and J lost 4 bases, with 7 bases between them. The CDR3 consists of 14 residues. CDR3 bases: TGTGCCAGCAGCCATAAGGGGTATAATTCACCCCTCCACTTT. It yields the protein CASSHKGYNSPLHF.

J is TRBJ1-3 and V is TRBV7-6, with D unresolved. The germline V gene encodes CDR1 SGHVS and CDR2 FNYEAQ. The CDR3 extends over 16 amino acids. The V end was cut by 2 bases, the J end by 8 bases, with 19 bases between. As DNA, the CDR3 is TGTGCCAGCAGCTTAAACGTCGGCCACCCGGAGGACACCATATATTTT. The encoded protein is CASSLNVGHPEDTIYF.

This clone was observed a single time. The V gene is TRBV10-3, the J gene TRBJ1-2; 7 bases line up with TRBD1. This CDR3 spans 13 amino acids. V lost 2 bases, J lost 7 bases, and 4 bases stayed unmatched. Germline CDR1 ENHRY, CDR2 SYGVKD. CDR3 DNA: TGTGCCATCAGTGAGGACAGGGATAGTGGCTACACCTTC. It yields the protein CAISEDRDSGYTF.

The gene calls are TRBV11-2 and TRBJ1-2; 7 bases line up with TRBD1. The V gene end was trimmed by 6 bases and the J gene end by 7 bases; junction bases not matched to a gene: 8. Germline loops: CDR1 SGHAT, CDR2 FQNNGV. The CDR3 has 13 residues. The chain's CDR3 is CASSPTGSAGYTF. CDR3 DNA: TGTGCCAGCAGTCCGACAGGGTCCGCTGGCTACACCTTC.

This clone was seen only a few times. J is TRBJ1-6 and V is TRBV5-1, with 9 bases aligning to TRBD1. The CDR3 runs to 17 residues. The V and J ends lost 1 base and 11 bases, in that order; junction bases with no gene match: 13. Germline lookup yields CDR1 SGHRS and CDR2 YFSETQ. As DNA, the CDR3 is TGCGCCAGCAGCTTGTCGGACAGGGGCGCGGTAAGGGCACCCCTCCACTTT. Protein sequence: CASSLSDRGAVRAPLHF.

The chain employs TRBV19 and TRBJ2-2, with D hard to call. Germline lookup yields CDR1 LNHDA and CDR2 SQIVND (reference sequence). Trimming cost V 5 bases and J 7 bases, with 11 bases left between them. CDR3 size: 13 residues. This chain's CDR3 is CASSPNNDGELFF. The CDR3 nucleotides read TGTGCCAGTAGTCCCAACAATGACGGGGAGCTGTTTTTT.

The chain is built from TRBV5-5 and TRBJ2-7; 9 nucleotides agree with TRBD1. V lost 4 bases to trimming and J lost 3 bases; unmatched junction nucleotides: 11. Per the germline V gene, CDR1 is SGHKS and CDR2 is YYEKEE (reference sequence). This CDR3 comprises 16 residues. In DNA, the CDR3 is TGTGCCAGCAGCGCTAGCCCGGGACAGGGTAACTACGAGCAGTACTTC. The encoded protein is CASSASPGQGNYEQYF.

V and J are TRBV6-5 and TRBJ1-3; D is ambiguous. V gave up 8 bases and J gave up 2 bases, with 16 bases separating them. This CDR3 contains 15 residues. The V gene's germline CDR1 is MNHEY and CDR2 SVGAGI. The CDR3 reads CASGRLVLPGNTIYF. In DNA, the CDR3 is TGTGCCAGCGGCCGACTCGTCTTACCTGGAAACACCATATATTTT.

The chain recombines TRBV24-1 with TRBJ1-2; D is unresolved. CDR3 length equals 11 residues. Germline V CDR1 and CDR2: KGHDR, SFDVKD. V lost 4 bases, J lost 8 bases, and 7 bases lay in between. DNA of the CDR3: TGTGCCACCAGTGACCATTTGGGCTACACCTTC. It codes for CATSDHLGYTF.

The rearrangement links TRBV12-3 or TRBV12-4 to TRBJ1-2; 7 positions match TRBD1. The CDR3 spans 12 residues. The trim removed 3 bases at V and 6 bases at J, leaving 1 base unmatched. CDR3 coding DNA: TGTGCCAGCAGTTTTACAGGGGATGGCTACACCTTC. Protein sequence: CASSFTGDGYTF.